The present entry profiles one TCR beta chain with its context. Its antigen is unidentified. The germline V gene has CDR1 SGHVT and CDR2 SQSDAQ. There are 14 residues in the CDR3. The V end lost 2 bases, the J end lost 5 bases, and 12 bases lay between the germline ends. These data originate in a study of T cell repertoires in cytomegalovirus infection. MiXCR was run by TCRdb on the reads, yielding one entry per CDR3 protein. The sample contains 680,000 or so distinct CDR3 sequences, roughly 33% of which appear only once. Specimen: cultured PBMCs, collected from culture after CMV antigen stimulation. The source is a human donor in good health (CMV status not recorded). Some clones in this sample may be carry-over from other donors' samples. The chain combines TRBV7-4 with TRBJ2-5; D is perhaps TRBD1 (5 bases). The DNA of the CDR3 is TGTGCCAGCAGCTTACTAGACAGAATGGAGACCCAGTACTTC. This translates into CASSLLDRMETQYF.